The subject of this entry is one TCR beta chain. Data came from immunoSEQ multiplex PCR; TCRdb stores just in-frame clones and leaves some out. The table has approximately 240,000 clones, 75% to 90% seen once. The V segment lost 5 bases and the J segment 2 bases; nucleotides outside the gene matches: 3. Germline V gene lookup returns CDR1 SGHVS and CDR2 FQNEAQ. This CDR3 region has 14 residues. The entry originates in a study of blood T cell repertoires in COVID-19. About the research overall: PBMCs, B-cell-depleted T cells, or T cells provided the cDNA or gDNA that made up the material.

Living in 24 US areas, the participants were between roughly 18 and 90 years of age. Clinical history reported by participants formed the basis on which cohorts were assigned. The chain combines TRBV7-8 with TRBJ2-7, with TRBD2 matching over 10 bases. Sequenced material: PBMCs or T cells enriched from blood (not recorded which). This sequence was found in a woman younger than 35 in a cohort exposed to, infected with or recovered from COVID-19 (not recorded which). The CDR3 here is CASSISGGTYEQYF. DNA of the CDR3: TGTGCCAGCAGCATTAGCGGGGGGACCTACGAGCAGTACTTC.